One T cell receptor (beta chain) is described in this entry. Its antigen is as yet unknown. TCRdb's table, derived via immunoSEQ multiplex PCR, lists solely in-frame clones and lacks some. Of approximately 140,000 clones detected, 88% appear once; the ten largest clones hold roughly 4%. This sample was taken from a study of radiation and T cells in renal cell carcinoma. The study, taken as a whole, reports: From baseline, blood top tumor clonotypes peaked at 2 weeks post-radiation.

Time point in this sample: baseline pretreatment blood. The sample's treatment: 15 Gy SBRT to primary tumor, nephrectomy 4 weeks later. Serial blood draws occurred at baseline and 2 and 4 weeks post-SBRT. The patient's renal cell carcinoma had clear cell pathology. Germline-derived CDR1 and CDR2 are MRHNA and SNTAGT. Trimming pared 6 bases from V and 7 bases from J, leaving 12 bases between. CDR3 size: 12 residues. Sequences were derived from blood, sampled from a patient whose treatment included radiotherapy and nephrectomy. This receptor was taken from a woman aged 65 to 85 with renal cell carcinoma. This rearrangement joins TRBV6-4 to TRBJ1-2; weak D call: TRBD1 (5 bases). This CDR3 is CASSGGLGGYTF. DNA of the CDR3: TGTGCCAGCAGCGGGGGTTTAGGTGGCTACACCTTC.